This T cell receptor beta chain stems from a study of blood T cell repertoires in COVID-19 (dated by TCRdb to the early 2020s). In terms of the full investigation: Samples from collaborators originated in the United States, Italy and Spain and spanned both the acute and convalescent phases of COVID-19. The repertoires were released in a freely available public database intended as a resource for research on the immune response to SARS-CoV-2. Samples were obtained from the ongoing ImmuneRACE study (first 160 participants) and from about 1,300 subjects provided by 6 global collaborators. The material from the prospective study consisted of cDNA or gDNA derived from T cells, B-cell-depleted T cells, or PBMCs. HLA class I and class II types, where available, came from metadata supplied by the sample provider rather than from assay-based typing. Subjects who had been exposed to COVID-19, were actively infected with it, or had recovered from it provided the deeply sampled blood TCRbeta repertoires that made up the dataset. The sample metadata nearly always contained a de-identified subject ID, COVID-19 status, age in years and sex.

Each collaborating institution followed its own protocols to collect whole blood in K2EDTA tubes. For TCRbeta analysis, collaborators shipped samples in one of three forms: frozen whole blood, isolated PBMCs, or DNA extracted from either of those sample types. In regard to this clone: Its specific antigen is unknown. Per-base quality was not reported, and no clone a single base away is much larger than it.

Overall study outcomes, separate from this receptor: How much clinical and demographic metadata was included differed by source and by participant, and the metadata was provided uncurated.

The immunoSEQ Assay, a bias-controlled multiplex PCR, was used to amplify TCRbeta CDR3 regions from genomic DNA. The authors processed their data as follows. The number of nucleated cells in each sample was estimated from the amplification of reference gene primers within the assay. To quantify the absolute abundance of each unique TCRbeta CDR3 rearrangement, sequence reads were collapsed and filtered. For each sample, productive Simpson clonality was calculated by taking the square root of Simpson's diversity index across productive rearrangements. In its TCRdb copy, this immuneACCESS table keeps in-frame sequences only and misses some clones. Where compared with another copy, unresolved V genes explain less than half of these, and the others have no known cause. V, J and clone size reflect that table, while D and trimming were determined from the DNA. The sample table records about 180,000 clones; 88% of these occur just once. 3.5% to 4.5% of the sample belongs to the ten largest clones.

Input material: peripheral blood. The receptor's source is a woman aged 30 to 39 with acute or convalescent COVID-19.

The CDR3 is CASSRDRVARETQYF. The bases read TGTGCCAGCAGCCGGGACAGGGTGGCCCGGGAGACCCAGTACTTC. The sequence joins TRBV6-6 to TRBJ2-5; TRBD1 lines up with 9 middle nucleotides. Clipping removes 6 bases from V and 5 bases from J, with 10 as the unmatched junction base count. The CDR3 numbers 15 residues from cysteine through phenylalanine. This entry keeps only the CDR3 DNA: 45 bases, framed from base 1. Taken from the germline V gene (reference sequence), the CDR1 and CDR2 loops are MNHNY and SVGAGI.